This T cell receptor (beta chain) is drawn from a study of T cells after somatic rescue of genetic block. This clone has just a few counts. The germline gives CDR1 SGHTA, CDR2 FQGTGA. V dropped 3 bases and J dropped 5 bases, with 10 bases sitting between them. This CDR3 spans 14 amino acids. The table came from immunoSEQ multiplex PCR; TCRdb's copy has only in-frame clones and leaves some out. The sample consists of approximately 88,000 clones, about 90% of them appearing once. The chain recombines TRBV7-3 with TRBJ2-2; D is ambiguous. Sequenced material: peripheral blood mononuclear cells (PBMCs). The source of this sequence is a woman between 18 and 30 years old. The CDR3 bases are TGTGCCAGCAGCTTTTCGTGGGCGACCGGGGAGCTGTTTTTT. Protein product: CASSFSWATGELFF.